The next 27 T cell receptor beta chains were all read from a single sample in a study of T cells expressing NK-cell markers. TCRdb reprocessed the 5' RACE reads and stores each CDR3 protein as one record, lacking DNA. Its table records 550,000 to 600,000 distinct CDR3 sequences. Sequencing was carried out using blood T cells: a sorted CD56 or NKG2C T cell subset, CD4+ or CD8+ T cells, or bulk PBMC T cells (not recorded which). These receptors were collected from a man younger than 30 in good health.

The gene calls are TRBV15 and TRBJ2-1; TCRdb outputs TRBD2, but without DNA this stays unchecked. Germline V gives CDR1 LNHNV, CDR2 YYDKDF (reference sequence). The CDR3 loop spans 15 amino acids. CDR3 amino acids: CATSSVLAGVGEQFF. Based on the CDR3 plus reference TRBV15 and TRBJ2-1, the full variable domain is DAMVIQNPRYQVTQFGKPVTLSCSQTLNHNVMYWYQQKSSQAPKLLFHYYDKDFNNEADTPDNFQSRRPNTSFCFLDIRSPGLGDTAMYLCATSSVLAGVGEQFFGPGTRLTVL.

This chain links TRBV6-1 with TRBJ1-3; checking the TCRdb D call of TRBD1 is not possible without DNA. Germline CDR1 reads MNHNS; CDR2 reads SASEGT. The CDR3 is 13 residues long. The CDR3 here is CASGQRAGNTIYF.

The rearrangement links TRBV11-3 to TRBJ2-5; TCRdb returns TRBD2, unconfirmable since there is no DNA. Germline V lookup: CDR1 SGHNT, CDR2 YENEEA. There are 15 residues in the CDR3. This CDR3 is CASRFPREGQETQYF. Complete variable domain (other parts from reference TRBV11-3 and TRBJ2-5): EAGVVQSPRYKIIEKKQPVAFWCNPISGHNTLYWYLQNLGQGPELLIRYENEEAVDDSQLPKDRFSAERLKGVDSTLKIQPAELGDSAVYLCASRFPREGQETQYFGPGTRLLVL.

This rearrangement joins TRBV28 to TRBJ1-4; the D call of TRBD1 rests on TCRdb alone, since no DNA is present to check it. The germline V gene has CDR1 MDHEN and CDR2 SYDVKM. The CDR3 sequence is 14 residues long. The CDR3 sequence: CASSPPGDSEKLFF.

The CDR3 protein is CSARESTGAKQPQHF. This chain connects TRBV20-1 to TRBJ1-5; the D call from TCRdb, TRBD1, cannot be confirmed without DNA. The CDR3 sequence is 15 residues long. CDR1 is DFQATT and CDR2 is SNEGSKA in the germline V gene (reference sequence).

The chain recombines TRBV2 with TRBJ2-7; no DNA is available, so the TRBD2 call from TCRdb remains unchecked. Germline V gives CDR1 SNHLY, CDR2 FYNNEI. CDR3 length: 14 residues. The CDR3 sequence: CASSEGRDFYEQYF.

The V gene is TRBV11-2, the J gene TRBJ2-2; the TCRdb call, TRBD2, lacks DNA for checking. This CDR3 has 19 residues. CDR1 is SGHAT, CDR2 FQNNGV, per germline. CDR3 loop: CASSGTGTSGRAHTGELFF.

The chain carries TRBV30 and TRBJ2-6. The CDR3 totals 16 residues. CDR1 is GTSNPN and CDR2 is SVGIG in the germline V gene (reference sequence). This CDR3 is CAWSALGSSGANVLTF.

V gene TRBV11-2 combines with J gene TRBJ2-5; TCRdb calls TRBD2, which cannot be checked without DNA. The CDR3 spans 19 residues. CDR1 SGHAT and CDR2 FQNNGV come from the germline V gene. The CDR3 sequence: CASSLFVLGLAGGRETQYF. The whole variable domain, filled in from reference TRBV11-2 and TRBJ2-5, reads EAGVAQSPRYKIIEKRQSVAFWCNPISGHATLYWYQQILGQGPKLLIQFQNNGVVDDSQLPKDRFSAERLKGVDSTLKIQPAKLEDSAVYLCASSLFVLGLAGGRETQYFGPGTRLLVL.

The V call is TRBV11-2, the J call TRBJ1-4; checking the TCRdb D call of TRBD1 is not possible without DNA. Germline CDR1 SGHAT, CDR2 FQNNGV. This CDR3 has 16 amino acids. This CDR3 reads CASSRFDREANEKLFF.

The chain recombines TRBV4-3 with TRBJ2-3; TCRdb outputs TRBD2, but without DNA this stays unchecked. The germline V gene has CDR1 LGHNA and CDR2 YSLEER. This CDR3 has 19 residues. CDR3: CASSQVKAAGAGFTDTQYF.

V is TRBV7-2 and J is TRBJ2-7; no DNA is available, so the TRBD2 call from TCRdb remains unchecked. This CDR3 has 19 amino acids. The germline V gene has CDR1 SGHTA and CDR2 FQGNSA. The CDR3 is CASSLAGPLGASGSHEQYF.

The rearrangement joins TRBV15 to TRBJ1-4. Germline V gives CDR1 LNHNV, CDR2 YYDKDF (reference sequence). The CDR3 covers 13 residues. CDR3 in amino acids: CATCDVANEKLFF.

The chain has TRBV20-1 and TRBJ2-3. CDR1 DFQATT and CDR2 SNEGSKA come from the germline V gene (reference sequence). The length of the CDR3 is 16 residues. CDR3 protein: CSARDLKRQSTDTQYF.

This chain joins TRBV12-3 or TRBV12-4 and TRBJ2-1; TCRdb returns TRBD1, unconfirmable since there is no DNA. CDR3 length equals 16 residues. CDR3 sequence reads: CASSPPGRIRPHEQFF.

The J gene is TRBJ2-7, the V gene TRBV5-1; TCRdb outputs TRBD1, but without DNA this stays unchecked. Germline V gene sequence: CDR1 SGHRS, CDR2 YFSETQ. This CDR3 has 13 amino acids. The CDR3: CASREGQAYEQYF.

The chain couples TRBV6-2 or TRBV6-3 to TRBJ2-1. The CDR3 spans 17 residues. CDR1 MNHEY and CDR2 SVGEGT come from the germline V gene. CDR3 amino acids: CASSYSIRGSSYNEQFF.

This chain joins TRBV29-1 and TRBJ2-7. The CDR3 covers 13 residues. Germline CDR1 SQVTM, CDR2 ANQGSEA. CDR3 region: CSVRLGGLREQYF.

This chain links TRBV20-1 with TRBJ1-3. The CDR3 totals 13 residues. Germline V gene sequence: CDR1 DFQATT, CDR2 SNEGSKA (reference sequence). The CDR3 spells CSASPSSGNTIYF.

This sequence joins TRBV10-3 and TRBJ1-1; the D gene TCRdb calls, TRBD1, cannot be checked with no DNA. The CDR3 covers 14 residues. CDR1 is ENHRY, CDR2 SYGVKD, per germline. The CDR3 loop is CAIKVKGANTEAFF.

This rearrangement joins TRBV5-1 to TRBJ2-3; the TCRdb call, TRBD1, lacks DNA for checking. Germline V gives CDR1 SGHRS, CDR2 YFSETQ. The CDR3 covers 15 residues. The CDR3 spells CASSFKGSSTDTQYF.

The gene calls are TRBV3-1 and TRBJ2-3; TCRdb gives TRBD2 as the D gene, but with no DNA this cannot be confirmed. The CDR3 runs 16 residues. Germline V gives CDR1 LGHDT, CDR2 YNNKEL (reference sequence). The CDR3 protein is CASSQVAGGLTDTQYF.

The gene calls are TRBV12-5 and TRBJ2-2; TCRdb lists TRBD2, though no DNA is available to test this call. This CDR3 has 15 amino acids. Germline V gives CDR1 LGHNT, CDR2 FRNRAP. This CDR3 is CASTRRDLNTGELFF.

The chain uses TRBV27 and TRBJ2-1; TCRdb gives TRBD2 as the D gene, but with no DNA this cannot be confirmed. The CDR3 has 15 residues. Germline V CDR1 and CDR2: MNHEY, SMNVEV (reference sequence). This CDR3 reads CASSLLAGTDNEQFF.

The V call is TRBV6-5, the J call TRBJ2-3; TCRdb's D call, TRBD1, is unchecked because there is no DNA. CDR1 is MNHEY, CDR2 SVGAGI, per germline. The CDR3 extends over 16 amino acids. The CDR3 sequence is CASSFSPGGGPDTQYF.

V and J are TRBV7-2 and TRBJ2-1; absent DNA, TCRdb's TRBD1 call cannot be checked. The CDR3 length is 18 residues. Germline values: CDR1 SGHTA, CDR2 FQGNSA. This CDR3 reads CASSLALGQGRRMSEQFF.

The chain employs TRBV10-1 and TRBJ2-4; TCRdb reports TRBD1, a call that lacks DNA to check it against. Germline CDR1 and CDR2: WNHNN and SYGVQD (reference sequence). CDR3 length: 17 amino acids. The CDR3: CASSESSGSGQGGIQYF.